This record covers a single T cell receptor beta chain. The data are from a study of human T cells and chemical hapten exposure. The time point was: patch test 1, 2 weeks after DPC sensitization. As for treatment: therapeutic diphenylcyclopropenone sensitization with weekly scalp DPC. TCRdb redid the calling of the RACE reads with MiXCR, one entry per CDR3 protein. Here the sample spans roughly 86,000 distinct CDR3 sequences, about 10% being singletons. Germline CDR1 is MNHNS and CDR2 is SASEGT. The CDR3 is 12 residues long. The ends were cut back, 0 bases at V and 11 bases at J, with 8 bases in the middle.

The chain uses TRBV6-1 and TRBJ2-1; D possibly matches TRBD1 or TRBD2 (5 bases each). This receptor was taken from a man in his forties with alopecia areata. Some clones in this sample may be carry-over from other donors' samples. The starting material was whole blood, obtained in connection with sensitization to the hapten diphenylcyclopropenone (DPC). In DNA form, the CDR3 reads TGTGCCAGCAGTGAAGCGGGGACCAAGCAGTTCTTC. Translation gives CASSEAGTKQFF.